This T cell receptor (beta chain) was captured by sequencing in a study of shared clonotypes between healthy human individuals. TCRdb's table, derived via immunoSEQ multiplex PCR, lists solely in-frame clones and lacks some. The table lists about 2 million clones, 90% to 95% of them singletons. The CDR3 consists of 15 residues. The V segment lost 4 bases and the J segment 4 bases; nucleotides outside the gene matches: 9. Per germline, CDR1 SGHRS and CDR2 YFSETQ. The sequence came from a man between 18 and 29 years old in good health. Source material: naive CD4+ T cells sorted from blood. As for subset: CD45RA+ positively selected. The chain has TRBV5-1 and TRBJ2-3, with 7 bases fitting TRBD1. The DNA for the CDR3 is TGCGCCAGCAGCCTCGGACAGGTTAATGCAGATACGCAGTATTTT. Encoded protein: CASSLGQVNADTQYF.